The rows below give T cell receptor beta chains drawn from one sample of a study of blood T cell repertoires in COVID-19. The table came from immunoSEQ multiplex PCR; TCRdb's copy has only in-frame clones and leaves some out. Of around 230,000 clones listed, more than 80% were seen once; the top ten hold 3% to 4.5%. The sequencing input was PBMCs or T cells enriched from blood (not recorded which). The receptors originated from a woman in her thirties or forties with acute COVID-19. Both conserved end residues are part of each CDR3. A D gene is named only where the DNA matches it firmly. Expanded clones are given a class, and other clones once, few, many or no size at all.

V	size	D	J	CDR3	DNA
TRBV5-1	-	-	TRBJ1-1	CASSLRDTNTEAFF	TGCGCCAGCAGCTTGAGGGACACTAACACTGAAGCTTTCTTT
TRBV11-2	-	-	TRBJ2-7	CASSDISYEQYF	TGTGCCAGCAGTGACATCTCCTACGAGCAGTACTTC
TRBV18	-	-	TRBJ1-3	CASSLPGFGGNTIYF	TGTGCCAGCTCACTGCCCGGGTTTGGTGGAAACACCATATATTTT
TRBV27	-	-	TRBJ2-2	CASSGRRWQGFSGELFF	TGTGCCAGCAGTGGACGACGATGGCAGGGGTTTTCCGGGGAGCTGTTTTTT
TRBV5-1	-	-	TRBJ2-2	CASSFDYSNTGELFF	TGCGCCAGCAGCTTTGACTACTCGAACACCGGGGAGCTGTTTTTT
TRBV10-1	once	TRBD1	TRBJ1-2	CASRVGTGDLEGYTF	TGCGCCAGCAGGGTGGGGACAGGGGACTTAGAGGGCTACACCTTC
TRBV11-2	few	-	TRBJ2-2	CASSLVGGHSGELFF	TGTGCCAGCAGCTTAGTGGGTGGACATTCCGGGGAGCTGTTTTTT
TRBV2	-	TRBD1	TRBJ1-6	CASNPRQGGSPLHF	TGTGCCAGCAATCCGAGACAGGGGGGATCACCCCTCCACTTT
TRBV25-1	-	TRBD1	TRBJ1-2	CASSVWTGYGYTF	TGTGCCAGCAGTGTGTGGACAGGGTATGGCTACACCTTC
TRBV7-9	-	-	TRBJ1-5	CASSLSGISNQPQHF	TGTGCCAGCAGCTTATCCGGGATTAGCAATCAGCCCCAGCATTTT
TRBV7-6	-	-	TRBJ2-5	CASSLARDRSRRETQYF	TGTGCCAGCAGCTTAGCAAGAGACAGATCTCGGCGAGAGACCCAGTACTTC
TRBV7-6	once	-	TRBJ2-2	CASMSLSGELFF	TGTGCCAGCATGTCCCTGTCCGGGGAGCTGTTTTTT
TRBV10-3	-	-	TRBJ1-4	CATSGGGEKLFF	TGTGCCACCTCGGGGGGGGGTGAAAAACTGTTTTTT
TRBV4-2	-	TRBD1	TRBJ1-2	CASSRTGGNDGYTF	TGTGCCAGCAGCAGGACAGGGGGGAACGATGGCTACACCTTC
TRBV9	-	TRBD1	TRBJ1-4	CASSLDRESATNEKLFF	TGTGCCAGCAGCCTAGACAGGGAGTCCGCAACTAATGAAAAACTGTTTTTT
TRBV7-2	many	TRBD2	TRBJ2-2	CASRPTGGNTGELFF	TGTGCCAGCAGGCCGACGGGGGGTAACACCGGGGAGCTGTTTTTT
TRBV11-2	-	-	TRBJ2-5	CASQAGGRETQYF	TGTGCCAGCCAAGCGGGCGGGCGGGAGACCCAGTACTTC
TRBV4-1	-	TRBD1	TRBJ2-7	CASSQGQGDEQYF	TGCGCCAGCAGCCAGGGACAGGGGGACGAGCAGTACTTC
TRBV5-4	once	-	TRBJ1-2	CASSLASGYGYGYTF	TGTGCCAGCAGCTTGGCGTCGGGATACGGCTATGGCTACACCTTC
TRBV6-2/TRBV6-3	few	-	TRBJ2-6	CASSYSRLVLTF	TGTGCCAGCAGTTACTCGAGACTAGTCCTGACTTTC
TRBV29-1	-	TRBD1	TRBJ1-2	CSVVIQGYYGYTF	TGCAGCGTTGTTATACAGGGGTATTACGGCTACACCTTC
TRBV7-6	-	TRBD2	TRBJ2-5	CASSLVWRGDQETQYF	TGTGCCAGCAGCTTAGTCTGGCGGGGGGATCAAGAGACCCAGTACTTC
TRBV5-1	-	-	TRBJ1-5	CASSLAAGQPQHF	TGCGCCAGCAGCTTGGCCGCAGGTCAGCCCCAGCATTTT
TRBV10-3	-	-	TRBJ1-2	CATSGSPSRYGEGTF	TGTGCCACTTCCGGGTCGCCTTCCCGTTATGGGGAGGGCACCTTC
TRBV27	-	-	TRBJ1-2	CASSFRGGGYGYTF	TGTGCCAGCAGTTTTCGGGGGGGCGGCTATGGCTACACCTTC
TRBV2	-	-	TRBJ1-2	CASSENRDGANYGYTF	TGTGCCAGCAGTGAAAACAGGGACGGAGCTAACTATGGCTACACCTTC
TRBV9	-	-	TRBJ2-2	CASSPRSLGLYTGELFF	TGTGCCAGCAGCCCACGCTCATTGGGACTGTACACCGGGGAGCTGTTTTTT
TRBV5-1	-	TRBD1	TRBJ2-5	CASSLLRTGPGETQYF	TGCGCCAGCAGCTTGTTGAGGACAGGGCCTGGAGAGACCCAGTACTTC
TRBV11-2	once	-	TRBJ1-4	CASSLGRGSGNEKLFF	TGTGCCAGCAGCTTAGGCAGGGGCTCGGGTAATGAAAAACTGTTTTTT
TRBV19	-	TRBD2	TRBJ2-3	CASSIYRAGGSTDTQYF	TGTGCCAGTAGTATATACAGGGCGGGGGGAAGCACAGATACGCAGTATTTT
TRBV19	-	TRBD1	TRBJ1-5	CASRNRDRGQQPQHF	TGTGCCAGTAGGAACCGGGACAGGGGGCAACAGCCCCAGCATTTT
TRBV27	-	-	TRBJ1-1	CASSRVTLWGGEAFF	TGTGCCAGCAGTCGCGTCACTCTTTGGGGGGGGGAAGCTTTCTTT
TRBV7-9	once	-	TRBJ1-4	CASSLGAEKLFF	TGTGCCAGCAGCTTGGGGGCAGAAAAACTGTTTTTT
TRBV12-3/TRBV12-4	-	TRBD1	TRBJ2-1	CASSGGQEQFF	TGTGCCAGCAGTGGGGGACAGGAGCAGTTCTTC